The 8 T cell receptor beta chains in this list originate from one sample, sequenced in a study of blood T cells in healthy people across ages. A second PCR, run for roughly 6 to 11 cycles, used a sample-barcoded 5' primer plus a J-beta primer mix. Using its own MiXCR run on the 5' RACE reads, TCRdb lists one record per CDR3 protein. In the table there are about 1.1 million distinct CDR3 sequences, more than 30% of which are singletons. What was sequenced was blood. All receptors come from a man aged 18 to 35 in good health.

CDR3 DNA: TGTGCCAGCAGTGGGACCACCGCGAATTCACCCCTCCACTTT. This sequence encodes CASSGTTANSPLHF. The rearrangement joins TRBV28 to TRBJ1-6, with a possible D match to TRBD1 (5 bases). The CDR3 contains 14 residues. The germline V gene has CDR1 MDHEN and CDR2 SYDVKM. V dropped 5 bases and J dropped 7 bases, with 12 bases sitting between them.

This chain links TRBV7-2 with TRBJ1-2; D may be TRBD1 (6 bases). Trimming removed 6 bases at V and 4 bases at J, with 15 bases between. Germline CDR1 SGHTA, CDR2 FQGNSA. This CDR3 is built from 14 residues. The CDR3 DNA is TGTGCCAGCAGAAATAACCAGGGGAGCTATGGCTACACCTTC. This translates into CASRNNQGSYGYTF. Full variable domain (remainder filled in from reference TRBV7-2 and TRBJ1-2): GAGVSQSPSNKVTEKGKDVELRCDPISGHTALYWYRQSLGQGLEFLIYFQGNSAPDKSGLPSDRFSAERTGGSVSTLTIQRTQQEDSAVYLCASRNNQGSYGYTFGSGTRLTVV.

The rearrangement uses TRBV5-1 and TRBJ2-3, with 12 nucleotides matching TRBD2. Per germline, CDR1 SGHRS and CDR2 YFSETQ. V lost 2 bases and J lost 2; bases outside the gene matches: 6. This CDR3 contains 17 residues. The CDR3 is CASSFFLAGGATDTQYF. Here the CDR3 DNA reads TGCGCCAGCAGCTTTTTTCTAGCGGGGGGGGCCACAGATACGCAGTATTTT.

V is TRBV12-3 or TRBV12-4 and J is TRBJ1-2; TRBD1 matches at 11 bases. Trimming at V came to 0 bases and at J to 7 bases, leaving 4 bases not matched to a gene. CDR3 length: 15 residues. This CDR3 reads CASSLAGQGATGYTF. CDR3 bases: TGTGCCAGCAGTTTAGCCGGACAGGGGGCGACTGGCTACACCTTC.

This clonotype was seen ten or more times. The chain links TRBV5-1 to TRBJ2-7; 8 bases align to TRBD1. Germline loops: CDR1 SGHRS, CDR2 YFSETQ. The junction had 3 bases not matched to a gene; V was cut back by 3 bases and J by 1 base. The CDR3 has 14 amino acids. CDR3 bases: TGCGCCAGCAGCTGGACAGGGCCTTCCTACGAGCAGTACTTC. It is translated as CASSWTGPSYEQYF. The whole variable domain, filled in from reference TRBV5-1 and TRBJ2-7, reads KAGVTQTPRYLIKTRGQQVTLSCSPISGHRSVSWYQQTPGQGLQFLFEYFSETQRNKGNFPGRFSGRQFSNSRSEMNVSTLELGDSALYLCASSWTGPSYEQYFGPGTRLTVT.

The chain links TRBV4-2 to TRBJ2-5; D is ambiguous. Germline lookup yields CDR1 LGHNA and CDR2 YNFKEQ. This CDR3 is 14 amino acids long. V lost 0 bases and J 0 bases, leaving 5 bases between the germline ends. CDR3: CASSQEGYQETQYF. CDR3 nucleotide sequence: TGTGCCAGCAGCCAAGAGGGGTACCAAGAGACCCAGTACTTC.

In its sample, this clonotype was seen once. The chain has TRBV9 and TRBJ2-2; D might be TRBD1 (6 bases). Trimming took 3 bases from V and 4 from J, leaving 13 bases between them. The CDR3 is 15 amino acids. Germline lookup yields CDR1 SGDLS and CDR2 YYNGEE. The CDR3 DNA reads TGTGCCAGCAGCGCCCGGGACACCTTCACCGGGGAGCTGTTTTTT. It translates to CASSARDTFTGELFF.

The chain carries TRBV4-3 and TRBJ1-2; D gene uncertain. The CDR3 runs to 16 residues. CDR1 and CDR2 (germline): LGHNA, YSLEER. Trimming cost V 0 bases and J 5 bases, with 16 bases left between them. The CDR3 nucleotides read TGCGCCAGCAGCCAAGATCTTGGCGGCACTTTGTATGGCTACACCTTC. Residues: CASSQDLGGTLYGYTF.